The clone carrying this T cell receptor beta chain was found once. Its antigen is unidentified. Trimming left V 3 bases short and J 5 bases short, with 13 bases between. Per the germline V gene, CDR1 is MDHEN and CDR2 is SYDVKM. There are 15 residues in the CDR3. The sample comes from a study of cytomegalovirus exposure and HLA in healthy donors. Primers: 60 Vbeta forward and 13 Jbeta reverse. Generated by immunoSEQ multiplex PCR, the TCRdb table keeps only in-frame clones and is missing some. The sample consists of about 200,000 clones, approximately 79% of them appearing once. Findings of the study overall: A later analysis by the authors found several of the most significant clusters apparently linked to common viral pathogens. Researchers reported that a few CMV-associated chains were confirmed in vitro as CMV antigen-specific. Segments of the TCR beta V type were, in most cases, productive about 90% or about 30% of the time in an earlier analysis.

This clonotype was obtained from a man between 50 and 59 years old in good health and CMV-seronegative. The chain couples TRBV28 to TRBJ2-2; a possible D gene is TRBD1 (5 bases). The sample taken for sequencing was PBMCs. CDR3 DNA: TGTGCCAGCAGTTTGGGCAGGGTGTCAACCGGGGAGCTGTTTTTT. This sequence encodes CASSLGRVSTGELFF.